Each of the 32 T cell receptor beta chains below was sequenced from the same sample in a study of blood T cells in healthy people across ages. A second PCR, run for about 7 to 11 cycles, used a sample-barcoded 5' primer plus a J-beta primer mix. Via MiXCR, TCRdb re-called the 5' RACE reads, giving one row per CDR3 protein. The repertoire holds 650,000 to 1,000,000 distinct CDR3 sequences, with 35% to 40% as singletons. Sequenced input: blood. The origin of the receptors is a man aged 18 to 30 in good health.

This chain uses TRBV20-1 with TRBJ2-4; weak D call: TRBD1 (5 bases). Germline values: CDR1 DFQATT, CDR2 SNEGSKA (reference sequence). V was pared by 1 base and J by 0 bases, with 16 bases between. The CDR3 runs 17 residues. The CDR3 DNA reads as TGCAGTGCTAGAGGTTCCCAGGGTAACTTAGCCAAAAACATTCAGTACTTC. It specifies CSARGSQGNLAKNIQYF.

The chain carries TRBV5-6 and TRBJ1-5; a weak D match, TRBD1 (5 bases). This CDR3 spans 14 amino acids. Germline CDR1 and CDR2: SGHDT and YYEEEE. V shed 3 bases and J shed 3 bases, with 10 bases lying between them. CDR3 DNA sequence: TGTGCCAGCAGCTCTGACAGATACAATCAGCCCCAGCATTTT. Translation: CASSSDRYNQPQHF. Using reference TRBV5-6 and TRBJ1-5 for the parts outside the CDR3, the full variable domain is DAGVTQSPTHLIKTRGQQVTLRCSPKSGHDTVSWYQQALGQGPQFIFQYYEEEERQRGNFPDRFSGHQFPNYSSELNVNALLLGDSALYLCASSSDRYNQPQHFGDGTRLSIL.

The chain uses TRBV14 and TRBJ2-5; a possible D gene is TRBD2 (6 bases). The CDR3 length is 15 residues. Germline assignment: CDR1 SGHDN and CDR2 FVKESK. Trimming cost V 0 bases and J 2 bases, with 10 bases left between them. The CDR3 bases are TGTGCCAGCAGCCAAGACTGGGGGGTACAAGAGACCCAGTACTTC. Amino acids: CASSQDWGVQETQYF.

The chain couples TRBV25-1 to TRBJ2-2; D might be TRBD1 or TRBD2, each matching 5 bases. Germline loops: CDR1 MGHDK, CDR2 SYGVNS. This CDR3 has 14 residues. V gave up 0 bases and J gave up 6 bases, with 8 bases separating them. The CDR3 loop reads CASSEYRGAGELFF. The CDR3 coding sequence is TGTGCCAGCAGTGAATATCGAGGGGCCGGGGAGCTGTTTTTT.

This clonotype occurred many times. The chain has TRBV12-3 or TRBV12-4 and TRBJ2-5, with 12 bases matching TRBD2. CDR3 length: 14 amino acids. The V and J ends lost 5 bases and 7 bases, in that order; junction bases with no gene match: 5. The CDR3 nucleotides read TGTGCCAGCAGTCCTAGCGGGGGGGCTGGGACCCAGTACTTC. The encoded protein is CASSPSGGAGTQYF.

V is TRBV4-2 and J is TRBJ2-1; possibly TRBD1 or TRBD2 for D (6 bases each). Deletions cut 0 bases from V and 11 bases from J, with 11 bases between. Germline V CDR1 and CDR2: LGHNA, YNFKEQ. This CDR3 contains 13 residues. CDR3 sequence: CASSQDIRGQQFF. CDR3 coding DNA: TGTGCCAGCAGCCAAGATATTCGGGGGCAGCAGTTCTTC.

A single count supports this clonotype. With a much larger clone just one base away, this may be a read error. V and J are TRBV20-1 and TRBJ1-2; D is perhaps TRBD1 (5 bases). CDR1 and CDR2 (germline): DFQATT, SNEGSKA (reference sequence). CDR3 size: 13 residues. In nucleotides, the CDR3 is TGCAGTGCGCAGGACATCGCTAACGATGGCTACACCTTC. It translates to CSAQDIANDGYTF.

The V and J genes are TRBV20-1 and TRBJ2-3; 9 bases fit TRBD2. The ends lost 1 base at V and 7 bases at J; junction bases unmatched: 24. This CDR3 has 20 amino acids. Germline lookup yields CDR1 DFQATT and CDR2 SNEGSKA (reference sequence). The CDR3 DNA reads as TGCAGTGCTAGAGGGGGATTGGGTAGCGGGGGCGACCTCATTAGTCATACGCAGTATTTT. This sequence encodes CSARGGLGSGGDLISHTQYF.

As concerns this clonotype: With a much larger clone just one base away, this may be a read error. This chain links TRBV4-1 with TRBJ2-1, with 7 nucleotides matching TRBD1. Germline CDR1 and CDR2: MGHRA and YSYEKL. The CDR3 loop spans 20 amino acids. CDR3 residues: CASSPGGGQDPLGRYKEQFF. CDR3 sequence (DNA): TGCGCCAGCAGCCCTGGAGGTGGACAGGATCCCCTGGGGAGATACAAGGAGCAGTTCTTC.

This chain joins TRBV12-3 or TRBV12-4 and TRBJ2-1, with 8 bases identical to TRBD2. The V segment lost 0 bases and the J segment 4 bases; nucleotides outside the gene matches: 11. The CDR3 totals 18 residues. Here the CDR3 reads CASSLASLSGGDYNEQFF. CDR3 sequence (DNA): TGTGCCAGCAGTTTAGCCTCCTTAAGCGGGGGCGATTACAATGAGCAGTTCTTC.

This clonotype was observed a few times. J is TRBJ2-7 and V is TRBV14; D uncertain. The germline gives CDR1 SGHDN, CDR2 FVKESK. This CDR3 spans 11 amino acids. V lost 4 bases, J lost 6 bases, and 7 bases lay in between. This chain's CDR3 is CASSRATEQYF. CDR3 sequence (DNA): TGTGCCAGCAGCCGAGCAACCGAGCAGTACTTC. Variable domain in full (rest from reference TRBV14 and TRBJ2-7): EAGVTQFPSHSVIEKGQTVTLRCDPISGHDNLYWYRRVMGKEIKFLLHFVKESKQDESGMPNNRFLAERTGGTYSTLKVQPAELEDSGVYFCASSRATEQYFGPGTRLTVT.

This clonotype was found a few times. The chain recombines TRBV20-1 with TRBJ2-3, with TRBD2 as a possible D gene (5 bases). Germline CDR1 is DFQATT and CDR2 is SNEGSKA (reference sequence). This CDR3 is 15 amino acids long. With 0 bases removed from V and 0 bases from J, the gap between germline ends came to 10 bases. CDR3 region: CSARDPTISTDTQYF. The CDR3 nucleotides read TGCAGTGCTAGAGACCCGACTATCAGCACAGATACGCAGTATTTT.

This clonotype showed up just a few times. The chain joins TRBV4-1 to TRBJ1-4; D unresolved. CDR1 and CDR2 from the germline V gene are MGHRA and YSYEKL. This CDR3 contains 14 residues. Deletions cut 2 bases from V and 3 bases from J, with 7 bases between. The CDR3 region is CASSQKGSNEKLFF. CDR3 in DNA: TGCGCCAGCAGCCAAAAGGGATCTAATGAAAAACTGTTTTTT.

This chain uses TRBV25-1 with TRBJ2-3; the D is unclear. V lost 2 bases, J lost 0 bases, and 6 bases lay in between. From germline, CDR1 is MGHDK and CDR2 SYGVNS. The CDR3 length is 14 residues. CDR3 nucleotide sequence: TGTGCCAGCAGTGAAATCGGCAGCACAGATACGCAGTATTTT. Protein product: CASSEIGSTDTQYF.

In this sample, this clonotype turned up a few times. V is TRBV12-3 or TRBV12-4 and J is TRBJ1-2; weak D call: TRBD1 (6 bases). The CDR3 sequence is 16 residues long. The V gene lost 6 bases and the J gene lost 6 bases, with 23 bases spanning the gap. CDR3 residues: CASSSDRQEWRNGYTF. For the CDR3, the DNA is TGTGCCAGCAGCTCCGACCGACAGGAATGGAGGAATGGCTACACCTTC.

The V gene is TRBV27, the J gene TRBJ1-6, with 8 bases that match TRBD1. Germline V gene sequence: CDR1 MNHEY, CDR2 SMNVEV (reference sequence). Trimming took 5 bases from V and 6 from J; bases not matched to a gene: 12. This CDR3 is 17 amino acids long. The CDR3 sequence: CASSPYGQGASNSPLHF. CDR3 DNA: TGTGCCAGCAGTCCCTACGGACAGGGTGCGAGTAATTCACCCCTCCACTTT.

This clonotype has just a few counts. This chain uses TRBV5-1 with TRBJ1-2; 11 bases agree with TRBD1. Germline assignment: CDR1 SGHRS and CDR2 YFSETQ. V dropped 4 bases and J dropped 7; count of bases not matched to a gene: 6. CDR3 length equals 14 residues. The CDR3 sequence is CASSPGQGAGGYTF. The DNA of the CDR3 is TGCGCCAGCAGCCCCGGACAGGGGGCGGGTGGCTACACCTTC.

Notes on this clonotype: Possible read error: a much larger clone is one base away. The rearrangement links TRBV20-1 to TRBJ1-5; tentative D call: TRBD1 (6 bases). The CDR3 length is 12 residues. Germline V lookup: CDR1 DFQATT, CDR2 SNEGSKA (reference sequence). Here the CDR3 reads CRARGGNQPQHF. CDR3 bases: TGCAGGGCTAGAGGGGGGAATCAGCCCCAGCATTTT.

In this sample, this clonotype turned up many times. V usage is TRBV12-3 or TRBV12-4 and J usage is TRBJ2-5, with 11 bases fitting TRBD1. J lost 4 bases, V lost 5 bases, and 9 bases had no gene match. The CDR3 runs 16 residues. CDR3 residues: CASSRRTGGFVETQYF. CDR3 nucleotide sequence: TGTGCCAGCAGTCGACGGACAGGGGGCTTCGTAGAGACCCAGTACTTC.

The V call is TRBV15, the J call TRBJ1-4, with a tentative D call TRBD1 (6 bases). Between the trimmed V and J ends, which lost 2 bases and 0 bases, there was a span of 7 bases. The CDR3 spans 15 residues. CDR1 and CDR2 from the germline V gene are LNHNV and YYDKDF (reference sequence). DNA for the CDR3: TGTGCCACCAGCAGAAGACAGGCAACTAATGAAAAACTGTTTTTT. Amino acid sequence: CATSRRQATNEKLFF.

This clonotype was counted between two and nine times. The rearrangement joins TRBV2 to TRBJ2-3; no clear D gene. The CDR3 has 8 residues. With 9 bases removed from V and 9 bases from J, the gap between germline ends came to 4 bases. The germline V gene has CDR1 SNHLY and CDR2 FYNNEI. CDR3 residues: CASRTQYF. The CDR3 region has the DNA TGTGCCAGTCGCACGCAGTATTTT.

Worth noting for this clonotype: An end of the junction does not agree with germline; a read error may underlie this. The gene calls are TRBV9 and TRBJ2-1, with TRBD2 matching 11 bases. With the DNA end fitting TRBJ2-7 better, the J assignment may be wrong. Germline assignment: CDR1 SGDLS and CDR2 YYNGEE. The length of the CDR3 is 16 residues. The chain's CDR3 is CASSVEASGGTYEQYF. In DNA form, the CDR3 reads TGTGCCAGCAGCGTAGAGGCTAGCGGGGGGACCTATGAGCAGTACTTC.

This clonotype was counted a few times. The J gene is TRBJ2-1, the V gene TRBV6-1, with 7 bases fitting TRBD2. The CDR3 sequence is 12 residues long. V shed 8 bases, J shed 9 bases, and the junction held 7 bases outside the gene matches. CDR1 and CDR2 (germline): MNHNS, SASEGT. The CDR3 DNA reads TGTGCCAGCGGGGGGGACTTTCCTGAGCAGTTCTTC. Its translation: CASGGDFPEQFF.

The CDR3, as DNA: TGTGCCATCAGTGAGTCAGGGGTCGTTTCCTATAATTCACCCCTCCACTTT. It codes for CAISESGVVSYNSPLHF. The chain uses TRBV10-3 and TRBJ1-6; D may be TRBD1 (5 bases). V was pared by 0 bases and J by 1 base, with 10 bases between. This CDR3 has 17 amino acids. Per the germline V gene, CDR1 is ENHRY and CDR2 is SYGVKD.

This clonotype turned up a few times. Here the CDR3 reads CASSLAIGSYEQYF. The DNA of the CDR3 is TGCGCCAGCAGCTTGGCCATAGGCAGCTACGAGCAGTACTTC. The chain uses TRBV5-1 and TRBJ2-7; D unresolved. The germline V and J ends were trimmed by 0 bases and 3 bases, with 10 bases remaining between them. The CDR3 is made up of 14 amino acids. Germline CDR1 SGHRS, CDR2 YFSETQ. Together with reference TRBV5-1 and TRBJ2-7, the CDR3 gives the full variable domain: KAGVTQTPRYLIKTRGQQVTLSCSPISGHRSVSWYQQTPGQGLQFLFEYFSETQRNKGNFPGRFSGRQFSNSRSEMNVSTLELGDSALYLCASSLAIGSYEQYFGPGTRLTVT.

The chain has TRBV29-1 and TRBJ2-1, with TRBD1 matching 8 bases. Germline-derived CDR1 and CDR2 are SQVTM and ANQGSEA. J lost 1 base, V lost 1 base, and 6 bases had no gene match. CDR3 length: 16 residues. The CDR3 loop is CSVEGTRGQSYNEQFF. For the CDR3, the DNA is TGCAGCGTTGAAGGAACCAGGGGGCAGTCCTACAATGAGCAGTTCTTC.

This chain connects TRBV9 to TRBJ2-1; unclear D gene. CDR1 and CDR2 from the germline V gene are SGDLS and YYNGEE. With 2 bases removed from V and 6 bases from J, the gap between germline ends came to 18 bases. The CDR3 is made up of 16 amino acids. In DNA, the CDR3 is TGTGCCAGCAGCGTTGTTCCAGGTCAGGCGTCCAATGAGCAGTTCTTC. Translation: CASSVVPGQASNEQFF.

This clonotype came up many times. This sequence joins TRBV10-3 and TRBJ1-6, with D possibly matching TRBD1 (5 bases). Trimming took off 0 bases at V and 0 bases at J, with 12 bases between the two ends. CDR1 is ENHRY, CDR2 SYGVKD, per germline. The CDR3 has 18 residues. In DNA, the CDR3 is TGTGCCATCAGTGAGTCCTTCGGCGGGGGCTCCTATAATTCACCCCTCCACTTT. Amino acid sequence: CAISESFGGGSYNSPLHF.

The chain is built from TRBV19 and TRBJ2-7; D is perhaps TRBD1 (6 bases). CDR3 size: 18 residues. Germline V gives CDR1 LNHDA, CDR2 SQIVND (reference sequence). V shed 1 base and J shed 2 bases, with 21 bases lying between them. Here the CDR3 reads CASSIVDSGQGLPYEQYF. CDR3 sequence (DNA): TGTGCCAGTAGTATAGTCGATAGTGGGCAGGGGTTACCCTACGAGCAGTACTTC.

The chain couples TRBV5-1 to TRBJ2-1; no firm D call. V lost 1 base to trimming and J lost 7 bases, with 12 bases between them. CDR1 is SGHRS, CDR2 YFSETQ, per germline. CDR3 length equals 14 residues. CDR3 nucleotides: TGCGCCAGCAGCTTGACCATACTTGGAAATGAGCAGTTCTTC. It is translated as CASSLTILGNEQFF.

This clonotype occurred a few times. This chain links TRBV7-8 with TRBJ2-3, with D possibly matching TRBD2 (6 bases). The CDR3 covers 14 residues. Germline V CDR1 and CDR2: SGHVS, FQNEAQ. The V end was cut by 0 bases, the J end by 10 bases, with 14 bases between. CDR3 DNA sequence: TGTGCCAGCAGCTTAGCAAGGGACTCGCGGGCGCAGTATTTT. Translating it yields CASSLARDSRAQYF.

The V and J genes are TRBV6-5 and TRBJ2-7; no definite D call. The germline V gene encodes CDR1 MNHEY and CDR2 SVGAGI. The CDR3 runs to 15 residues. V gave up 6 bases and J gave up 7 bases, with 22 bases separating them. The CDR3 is CASSSGPTLQNEQYF. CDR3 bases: TGTGCCAGCAGCTCCGGGCCCACCCTCCAGAATGAGCAGTACTTC.